Detailed here is one T cell receptor beta chain. No antigen is known for it. The source of the sample is a study of T-cell memory formation after mild COVID-19. The study, taken as a whole, reports: Researchers could not confirm that second-wave clones peaking on day 37 targeted SARS-CoV-2. Balance between CD4 and CD8 was seen in clones contracting day 15 to 85, and a CD4+ lean was seen in later expanders.

CDR1 is MNHNS, CDR2 SASEGT, per germline. The CDR3 extends over 15 amino acids. V lost 1 base to trimming and J lost 4 bases, with 13 bases between them. Each CDR3 protein gets one entry after TCRdb re-called the 5' RACE reads with MiXCR. The sample has some 130,000 distinct CDR3 sequences, 20% to 25% seen once. This TCR derives from an adult woman who had mild COVID-19 (a few samples of this study predate the infection). Cell type and time point are not known. Source material: PBMCs or a T cell subset sorted from them (not recorded which). This rearrangement joins TRBV6-1 to TRBJ1-2; D gene ambiguous. CDR3 protein: CASSEDKGSGYGYTF. DNA of the CDR3: TGTGCCAGCAGTGAAGATAAAGGGAGCGGCTATGGCTACACCTTC.